The sequence of this T cell receptor beta chain was determined in a study of cytomegalovirus exposure and HLA in healthy donors. Regarding this clone: Its antigen remains unknown.

Study conclusions and caveats: The finding came from a later analysis; first-cohort TCR clusters tended to co-occur in the roughly 110 validation repertoires. It was 164 TCR beta chains that were listed as cytomegalovirus-associated.

Deletions cut 2 bases from V and 1 base from J, with 8 bases between. The CDR3 is 14 residues long. The germline V gene encodes CDR1 MGHDK and CDR2 SYGVNS. Measured with immunoSEQ multiplex PCR; TCRdb has only the in-frame clones, and not every one. Found here are 90,000 or so clones, roughly 85% of them singletons; the top ten hold 20%. Sequencing input: PBMCs. The origin of this receptor is a young man in good health and CMV-seropositive. V gene TRBV25-1 combines with J gene TRBJ2-5; perhaps TRBD1 as D (5 bases). The CDR3 region has the DNA TGTGCCAGCAGTGAACGACAGCCCCAAGAGACCCAGTACTTC. Its protein is CASSERQPQETQYF.